A selection of T cell receptor beta chains follows, all from one sample in a study of T-cell memory formation after mild COVID-19. One entry per CDR3 protein results from TCRdb running MiXCR on the 5' RACE reads. This sample carries about 470,000 distinct CDR3 sequences, over 15% of them seen once, and the ten largest clones take about 12%. Sequenced material: PBMCs or a T cell subset sorted from them (not recorded which). These TCRs come from an adult woman who had mild COVID-19 (a few samples of this study predate the infection). Cell type and time point are not known. Each CDR3 is given with its conserved first and last residue. Each record gives: clone size, D gene, V gene, J gene, CDR3 DNA, CDR3 protein. The D gene is left open where the match is weak. Size tells how often a clone was seen (once, few, many) or the class of an expanded clone, and some rows leave it out.

>.|.|TRBV4-2|TRBJ1-2
TGTGCCAGCAGCCAAGGTCTTGCGGGGCTAGTATCGGGCACCTTC
CASSQGLAGLVSGTF
>.|.|TRBV2|TRBJ2-7
TGTGCCAGCAGTGTAGCAGGGGACTACGAGCAGTACTTC
CASSVAGDYEQYF
>few|TRBD1|TRBV7-3|TRBJ2-5
TGTGCCAGCAGCTTACGAGTGACAGGGGTCCAAGAGACCCAGTACTTC
CASSLRVTGVQETQYF
>.|.|TRBV10-3|TRBJ1-1
TGTGCCATCAGAAAAGAGCCGCGCACTGAAGCTTTCTTT
CAIRKEPRTEAFF
>.|.|TRBV7-9|TRBJ2-7
TGTGCCGCAGCCAGCCAGGGGAACTACGAGCAGTACTTC
CAAASQGNYEQYF
>.|.|TRBV7-6|TRBJ2-5
TGTGCCAGCAGCTTAACCCCTCAAGAGACCCAGTACTTC
CASSLTPQETQYF
>.|.|TRBV25-1|TRBJ1-1
TGTGCCAGCAGGCGAACGACAGACACCATGAACACTGAAGCTTTCTTT
CASRRTTDTMNTEAFF
>.|TRBD2|TRBV7-6|TRBJ2-1
TGTGCCAGCAGCTCCCTCGGGGGGAATGAGCAGTTCTTC
CASSSLGGNEQFF
>.|.|TRBV18|TRBJ2-5
TGTGCCAGCTCACCAGATCGGTTGGGGAAACAAGAGACCCAGTACTTC
CASSPDRLGKQETQYF
>few|TRBD1|TRBV7-9|TRBJ1-5
TGTGCCAGCAGCTTATGGGAGGGACAGTCGAATCAGCCCCAGCATTTT
CASSLWEGQSNQPQHF
>many|TRBD1|TRBV7-3|TRBJ2-5
TGTGCCAGCAGCTTATCGGGACAGGGTTGGGAGACCCAGTACTTC
CASSLSGQGWETQYF
>few|TRBD2|TRBV27|TRBJ2-5
TGTGCCAGCAGGAGCGGGGGAGGAGAGACCCAGTACTTC
CASRSGGGETQYF
>.|.|TRBV19|TRBJ1-2
TGTGCCAGTAGTATACTTAACTATGGCTACACCTTC
CASSILNYGYTF
>once|.|TRBV12-3/TRBV12-4|TRBJ2-7
TGTGCCAGCAGTTCGGACCAGGACAGAAAAACCTACGAGCAGTACTTC
CASSSDQDRKTYEQYF
>few|TRBD1|TRBV5-1|TRBJ2-2
TGCGCCAGCAGCTTGACGACAGGGTCCCCCAACACCGGGGAGCTGTTTTTT
CASSLTTGSPNTGELFF
>few|.|TRBV12-3/TRBV12-4|TRBJ2-7
TGTGCCAGCACCTGGACAGGAGGAGGGCGAGAGCAGTACTTC
CASTWTGGGREQYF
>.|TRBD1|TRBV6-5|TRBJ1-2
TGTGCCAGCAGTTTCCTACAGGGGGTAGCTAACTATGGCTACACCTTC
CASSFLQGVANYGYTF
>few|.|TRBV9|TRBJ1-1
TGTGCCAGCAGCGTAGAATTGCGCACTGAAGCTTTCTTT
CASSVELRTEAFF